Shown below are 17 T cell receptor beta chains from a single sample sequenced in a study of shared clonotypes between healthy human individuals. Generated by immunoSEQ multiplex PCR, the TCRdb table keeps only in-frame clones and is missing some. The sample lists 1 million to 1.2 million clones; 70% to 80% were seen once. Sequenced input: memory CD4+ T cells from PBMCs. Subset described: CD45RA-negative fraction. These receptors all stem from a man younger than 30 in good health. Some clones in this sample may be carry-over from other donors' samples.

The chain is built from TRBV28 and TRBJ1-2; D remains unclear. Germline-derived CDR1 and CDR2 are MDHEN and SYDVKM. This CDR3 contains 11 residues. V was pared by 7 bases and J by 2 bases, with 5 bases between. This chain's CDR3 is CASMRNYGYTF. The CDR3 nucleotides read TGTGCCAGCATGCGGAACTATGGCTACACCTTC.

The chain couples TRBV15 to TRBJ2-5; TRBD2 matches 7 bases. The germline V gene has CDR1 LNHNV and CDR2 YYDKDF (reference sequence). V shed 1 base and J 4 bases; nucleotides not matched to a gene: 3. The CDR3 length is 14 residues. The CDR3 sequence is CATSRGAGAETQYF. In DNA form, the CDR3 reads TGTGCCACCAGCAGAGGGGCGGGAGCAGAGACCCAGTACTTC.

Regarding this clone: A far larger clone differs by one base, so this is likely a read error. Other DNA sequences in this sample translate to the same CDR3. The V gene is TRBV30, the J gene TRBJ2-2; unclear D gene. The germline CDR1 and CDR2 sequences are GTSNPN and SVGIG (reference sequence). The length of the CDR3 is 14 residues. The CDR3 DNA follows: TGCGCCTGGAGTCGGGTAGGGTTGTACGGGGAGCTGTTTTTT. Protein product: CAWSRVGLYGELFF.

This clone was counted a single time. The chain couples TRBV2 to TRBJ2-1; 7 bases line up with TRBD2. The CDR3 is 15 residues long. The V segment lost 11 bases and the J segment 2 bases; nucleotides outside the gene matches: 12. Germline lookup yields CDR1 SNHLY and CDR2 FYNNEI. This CDR3 is CALSRAGVTYNEQFF. The CDR3 coding sequence is TGTGCCCTGAGCAGGGCGGGGGTGACCTACAATGAGCAGTTCTTC.

J is TRBJ1-5 and V is TRBV28, with 9 bases fitting TRBD1. The V segment lost 6 bases and the J segment 2 bases; nucleotides outside the gene matches: 8. The germline gives CDR1 MDHEN, CDR2 SYDVKM. This CDR3 spans 16 amino acids. The CDR3 nucleotides read TGTGCCAGCAGGAACGAACAGGGGGCTGGCAATCAGCCCCAGCATTTT. It translates to CASRNEQGAGNQPQHF.

The sample holds many counts of this clone. This CDR3 reads CASSHGGQAYGYTF. The CDR3 bases are TGTGCCAGCAGCCACGGTGGACAGGCCTATGGCTACACCTTC. This sequence joins TRBV6-1 and TRBJ1-2; 7 bases line up with TRBD1. The junction had 8 bases not matched to a gene; V was cut back by 6 bases and J by 4 bases. Germline V CDR1 and CDR2: MNHNS, SASEGT. The CDR3 has 14 amino acids.

The chain employs TRBV7-2 and TRBJ2-1, with 7 bases that match TRBD1. CDR1 and CDR2 (germline): SGHTA, FQGNSA. The CDR3 covers 15 residues. V was pared by 1 base and J by 7 bases, with 7 bases of the junction left unmatched. The CDR3 protein is CASSLGSPRGNEQFF. CDR3 nucleotide sequence: TGTGCCAGCAGCTTAGGGAGCCCCAGGGGGAATGAGCAGTTCTTC.

The chain links TRBV7-2 to TRBJ1-5; the D is unclear. This CDR3 region has 12 residues. CDR1 is SGHTA, CDR2 FQGNSA, per germline. V dropped 4 bases and J dropped 9 bases, with 10 bases sitting between them. This CDR3 reads CASSSEGAPQHF. Here the CDR3 DNA reads TGTGCCAGCAGCTCCGAGGGTGCGCCCCAGCATTTT.

This chain uses TRBV5-8 with TRBJ1-3; no clear D gene. Trimming took off 0 bases at V and 0 bases at J, with 7 bases between the two ends. This CDR3 contains 15 residues. Germline loops: CDR1 SGHTS, CDR2 YDEGEE. The CDR3 reads CASSLGLASGNTIYF. The CDR3 coding sequence is TGTGCCAGCAGCTTGGGTCTGGCCTCTGGAAACACCATATATTTT.

The gene calls are TRBV5-1 and TRBJ2-3; TRBD2 matches 11 bases. Germline assignment: CDR1 SGHRS and CDR2 YFSETQ. The CDR3 totals 16 residues. V was clipped by 4 bases and J by 2 bases; unmatched bases: 6. The CDR3 loop is CASSSGTSGLTDTQYF. The CDR3 DNA sequence: TGCGCCAGCAGCAGCGGGACTAGCGGTCTCACAGATACGCAGTATTTT. The full variable domain, in which reference TRBV5-1 and TRBJ2-3 provide the parts outside the CDR3, is KAGVTQTPRYLIKTRGQQVTLSCSPISGHRSVSWYQQTPGQGLQFLFEYFSETQRNKGNFPGRFSGRQFSNSRSEMNVSTLELGDSALYLCASSSGTSGLTDTQYFGPGTRLTVL.

The chain joins TRBV27 to TRBJ2-1; 11 bases align to TRBD2. This CDR3 spans 19 amino acids. J was trimmed by 4 bases and V by 3 bases; bases with no gene match: 14. Germline values: CDR1 MNHEY, CDR2 SMNVEV (reference sequence). The CDR3 loop reads CASSFRGTSGRGDYNEQFF. The CDR3 nucleotides read TGTGCCAGCAGTTTTCGAGGGACTAGCGGACGAGGTGATTACAATGAGCAGTTCTTC.

The chain employs TRBV21-1 and TRBJ1-5; the table gives TRBD1 as D, unverified against the DNA. TRBV21-1 is tagged as a pseudogene. The CDR3 runs to 16 residues. This CDR3 reads CASSKLQGSSNQPQHF. In DNA, the CDR3 is TGTGCCAGCAGCAAATTACAGGGATCAAGCAATCAGCCCCAGCATTTT.

This rearrangement joins TRBV14 to TRBJ2-7; D is ambiguous. This CDR3 is 11 amino acids long. Germline CDR1 SGHDN, CDR2 FVKESK. V was shortened by 0 bases and J by 12 bases, with 9 bases between the two germline ends. CDR3 DNA sequence: TGTGCCAGCAGCCAAGAGCGGATTATGTACTTC. Amino acid sequence: CASSQERIMYF.

CDR3: CATAVQGANIQYF. In nucleotides, the CDR3 is TGTGCCACCGCAGTACAGGGGGCAAACATTCAGTACTTC. V is TRBV2 and J is TRBJ2-4, with 9 nucleotides matching TRBD1. CDR3 size: 13 residues. V lost 10 bases and J lost 6; bases outside the gene matches: 7. The germline V gene has CDR1 SNHLY and CDR2 FYNNEI.

Concerning this clone: A much larger clone sits a single nucleotide away, making a read error possible. This chain links TRBV11-1 with TRBJ1-2; D call uncertain. Trimming took off 5 bases at V and 2 bases at J, with 9 bases between the two ends. Germline CDR1 reads SGHAT; CDR2 reads FQDESV (reference sequence). This CDR3 has 13 residues. The CDR3 loop is CASSPTWNYGYTF. The CDR3 bases are TGTGCCAGCAGCCCGACATGGAACTATGGCTACACCTTC.

With respect to this clone: Distinct nucleotide sequences in the sample also encode this CDR3. The chain carries TRBV4-2 and TRBJ1-2; D not certain. CDR3 length equals 13 residues. The germline V gene has CDR1 LGHNA and CDR2 YNFKEQ. Trimming left V 4 bases short and J 6 bases short, with 12 bases between. CDR3 amino acids: CASSPGRVDGYTF. The CDR3 DNA is TGTGCCAGCAGCCCCGGTCGGGTGGATGGCTACACCTTC.

This clone has a handful of counts. The V gene is TRBV28, the J gene TRBJ1-2; 12 bases fit TRBD1. The CDR3 totals 15 residues. Per germline, CDR1 MDHEN and CDR2 SYDVKM. V gave up 6 bases and J gave up 8 bases; unmatched junction bases: 10. CDR3 sequence (DNA): TGTGCCAGCAGGACACGGGACAGGGGGCCTAGAGGCTACACCTTC. Translated: CASRTRDRGPRGYTF.